This TCR beta chain was recorded in a study of metastatic and nonmetastatic thyroid tumors. Study context: Repertoire comparison spanned blood and tumor or nodule tissue of malignant and benign thyroid patients. Whole-study results and caveats: Across blood and tumor, TCR beta diversity in malignant thyroid tumors was reportedly significantly higher than in benign nodules.

Under the authors' procedure: The distant-metastasis classifier for papillary thyroid cancer was built from CDR3 differences across clinicopathological groups. TCRdb reprocessed the PCR reads via MiXCR. TCRdb's processing, not the authors' own work, is the source of the V and J calls. In the table there are 32,000 or so clones, 15% to 20% of which are singletons. This clone was found many times. Its antigen is unidentified. V lost 2 bases to trimming and J lost 5 bases; unmatched junction nucleotides: 5. The CDR3 sequence is 14 residues long. Per the germline V gene, CDR1 is MGHRA and CDR2 is YSYEKL. All patients were untreated before thyroid surgery.

Sequenced input: blood. The chain uses TRBV4-1 and TRBJ2-5; TRBD1 agrees at 7 bases. The TCR originated in a male donor with papillary thyroid cancer or a benign thyroid nodule (not recorded which). Some clones in this sample may be carry-over from other donors' samples. The chain's CDR3 is CASSQRTGMETQYF. CDR3 DNA: TGCGCCAGCAGCCAAAGGACAGGCATGGAGACCCAGTACTTC.